A single T cell receptor (beta chain) is shown here with its context. The specificity of this receptor is unknown. No quality values exist for individual bases; no much larger clone is one base distant. Libraries were prepared through the immunoSEQ multiplex PCR assay. A mixture of 60 forward primers for TCR Vbeta segments and 13 reverse primers for TCR Jbeta segments was used in the multiplex PCR. Amplification of the CDR3 region of rearranged TCR beta genes was performed with a multiplex PCR assay on genomic DNA. Amplified TCR beta libraries were sequenced as 87-base-pair reads on the Illumina HiSeq System. Turning to the authors' computational methods: In a later analysis, around 80 million unique TCR beta chains were counted across the approximately 640 repertoires, and approximately 11 million of these chains were shared by at least two donors. A nearest-neighbor algorithm error-corrected the raw reads and collapsed the reads into unique sequences, merging closely related sequences to remove PCR and sequencing errors. Alignment of CDR3 sequences to IMGT reference sequences was used to assign V, D and J gene segments. For a sequence to be retained, a match of at least six nucleotides was required to both a V gene segment and a J gene segment. A rearrangement counted as productive if the CDR3 had no stop codons and remained in frame with V and J, and every other rearrangement counted as non-productive. CDR3 was defined by IMGT convention, running from the second conserved V-encoded cysteine to the conserved J-encoded phenylalanine. Sequences without an unambiguous match to a single V gene segment were excluded from the earlier analysis of several hundred of the donors. An earlier analysis of about 600 of the donors called V segments functional above 56.7% productive rearrangements and segregating when the between-donor standard deviation exceeded 5%. A statistical classification framework was developed to diagnose cytomegalovirus status using the catalog of TCR beta chain sequences. In a later analysis, TCR nucleotide sequences were compared against IMGT/GENE-DB human TR gene sequences so that V and J genes could be assigned. A later analysis assigned CDR3 sequences and most-parsimonious VDJ recombination scenarios with the TCRdist pipeline. In a later analysis, each TCR beta chain was defined by its CDR3 amino acid sequence together with its V-gene family, and reads without a unique V-gene family were excluded. As a way to deal with suspected cross-contamination and a sequencing artifact, a later analysis dropped 500 to 700 nucleotide sequences that were highly shared and had low generation probability. For each public chain, a later analysis derived a clonal expansion index from normalized ranks of inferred template counts within each repertoire. In a later analysis, generation probabilities were computed with a VDJ recombination model fitted to out-of-frame rearrangements, and the resulting probabilities were checked against IGoR. In a later analysis, TCR-TCR, TCR-HLA and TCR-CMV co-occurrence was scored with hypergeometric tests, and a repertoire-size bias correction was applied to TCR pairs. To estimate false discovery rates, a later analysis permuted the HLA or CMV assignments 20 times. In a later analysis, co-occurring TCRs were grouped using DBSCAN, with TCRdist sequence similarity added in when clustering inside HLA-allele-positive subsets. Repertoires with fewer than 30,000 or more than 120,000 public chains, plus five repertoires with anomalous nucleotide sharing, were excluded from co-occurrence clustering. TCRdb stores this immuneACCESS table with in-frame sequences only. Part of the clones is absent; in the studies checked, under half of the shortfall reflects unresolved V genes, and no reason is known for the rest. From that table come the V and J calls and clone size; the DNA was used to work out D and trimming. The sample table shows 150,000 to 200,000 clones, and around 68% are seen once. 2.5% to 3% of the sample rests with the top ten.

The cohort was made up of about 670 healthy bone marrow donors. At the time of sampling, every cohort member was nominally healthy, though immune exposures that went unrecorded were likely present. The donor tested CMV seronegative and was one of the 352 seronegative cohort members. A peripheral blood sample was provided by each donor, and peripheral blood mononuclear cells were used for TCR beta sequencing. Genomic DNA was extracted from the blood cell samples with the Qiagen DNeasy Blood Extraction Kit. This specimen belongs to a study of cytomegalovirus exposure and HLA in healthy donors (dated by TCRdb to the late 2010s). Some background on the complete study: An earlier analysis of approximately 640 of the donors reported 276 Gb of sequence data and 100 million to 140 million unique TCR beta sequences from about 200 million T cells. Roughly 5 DR-DQ haplotypes were treated as single units for association and clustering because of strong linkage in the cohort. An early release covering roughly 640 HLA-typed donors comprised about 320 gigabases of sequencing data and tens of millions of unique TCR sequences. The number of donors typed differed by locus, with about 629-630 for A, B, C, DRB1 and DQB1, more than 500 for DQA1, over 600 for DPA1, and approximately 470 for DPB1. Among roughly 400 genotyped donors of the cohort, an average of approximately 240,000 unique TCR beta nucleotide sequences was sequenced per donor, of which about 18% were non-productive. HLA typing covered class I and class II loci at four-digit resolution. Of the roughly 400 genotyped donors, over 65% fell in the genetic ancestry cluster associated with self-reported Caucasian donors. A later analysis re-analyzed previously published TCR beta repertoires from roughly 630 donors and added high-resolution HLA genotyping to study TCR occurrence patterns. Rather than using new phenotypic data, the later analysis identified candidate immune exposures from TCR beta sequences and from how often those sequences occurred across donors. To decide whether each TCR beta V gene segment behaved as functional or pseudogenic, an earlier analysis of over 500 of the donors relied on high-throughput TCR beta sequencing. Along with the approximately 700-subject first cohort, a separate validation cohort of around 120 different subjects was used. Donor age, sex, ethnicity and CMV serostatus were collected together with the repertoire data. The study was designed to test whether signatures of past pathogen exposure could be identified by cataloging public T cell receptors. High-throughput TCR immunosequencing, statistical association of individual TCRs with disease status, and machine learning were combined to predict cytomegalovirus infection status. The T cell repertoires of roughly 660 subjects were profiled by immunosequencing and related to cytomegalovirus serostatus. In a later genetic analysis, genome-wide SNP genotypes for 398 of the 666 donors were used, and that subset was treated as a discovery cohort. Every discovery cohort repertoire had been produced on one sequencing platform. Study-wide findings and limitations: Linkage disequilibrium might explain the correlated functional status among segregating V segments, but an unknown experimental factor could not be excluded. The earlier analysis of some 540 of the donors excluded some 15 rarely observed V segments, including chromosome 9 orphons, because counts were too low. Sequencing depth was assumed to be roughly uniform across donors in the presence/absence analyses, though that assumption may not hold. In an earlier analysis of fewer than 700 of the donors, most TCR beta V segments appeared in productive rearrangements about 87% or about 30% of the time, broadly matching IMGT annotations. In a later analysis, about 17,000 TCR beta sequences were associated with specific HLA alleles at a false discovery rate of 0.05. The only immune exposure information available for the cohort was CMV serostatus. Cytomegalovirus status was reported to be diagnosed by the classifier with high specificity and sensitivity in both the original and validation cohorts. An association between a missense DCLRE1C variant and V-gene and J-gene trimming of TCR beta chains was found in a later genetic analysis and replicated in an independent cohort. In a later analysis, most CMV-associated TCR beta chains were found to appear HLA-restricted, with HLA associations seemingly driven largely by CMV exposure. A cluster of highly shared sequence variants was judged likely to represent a technical artifact of the sequencing pipeline. In a later analysis, HLA-associated TCR beta chains showed more clonal expansion and lower generation probabilities than non-associated chains that were equally common. Because HLA typing was unavailable for some donors at each locus, only the typed subset was used in association tests. A later genetic analysis reported fewer N-insertions in productive TCRs among donors in an Asian-associated ancestry cluster than the roughly 650-donor mean. A few of the identified cytomegalovirus-associated TCR beta chains were confirmed in vitro to be specific for cytomegalovirus antigens. The authors suggested that the approach could potentially be generalized to other disease states and immunological phenotypes. According to a later analysis, parvovirus B19, influenza, CMV and Epstein-Barr virus appeared linked to several top co-occurrence clusters. When HLA alleles, especially DR and DQ, strongly co-occurred, attributing TCR associations to individual alleles was difficult. According to a later analysis, TCR association rates differed among HLA loci, with DRB1 alleles showing the most associated TCRs and HLA-C alleles showing the fewest. The study listed 150 to 200 TCR beta chains as associated with cytomegalovirus. A further reported finding was that TCR beta sequences accurately predicted the HLA-A and HLA-B alleles for most subjects in the first cohort. Most TCR sequences were seen in very few donors, while some public TCRs were found in many individuals. The cohort was sequenced for TCR beta chains only, and without alpha or paired-chain data the features that could be detected were limited.

Sequenced input: PBMCs. The receptor's source is a man between 35 and 55 years old in good health and CMV-seronegative.

The sequenced DNA: TGTGCCAGCAGCAAAGCGCGGCACTCCTACGAGCAGTACTTC. Protein translation: CASSKARHSYEQYF. The chain links TRBV21-1 with TRBJ2-7; TRBD2, the table's D call, was not compared with the DNA. TRBV21-1 is a pseudogene. The CDR3 runs 14 amino acids, cysteine and phenylalanine included. Only CDR3 DNA remains: 42 bases, in frame from the first base.